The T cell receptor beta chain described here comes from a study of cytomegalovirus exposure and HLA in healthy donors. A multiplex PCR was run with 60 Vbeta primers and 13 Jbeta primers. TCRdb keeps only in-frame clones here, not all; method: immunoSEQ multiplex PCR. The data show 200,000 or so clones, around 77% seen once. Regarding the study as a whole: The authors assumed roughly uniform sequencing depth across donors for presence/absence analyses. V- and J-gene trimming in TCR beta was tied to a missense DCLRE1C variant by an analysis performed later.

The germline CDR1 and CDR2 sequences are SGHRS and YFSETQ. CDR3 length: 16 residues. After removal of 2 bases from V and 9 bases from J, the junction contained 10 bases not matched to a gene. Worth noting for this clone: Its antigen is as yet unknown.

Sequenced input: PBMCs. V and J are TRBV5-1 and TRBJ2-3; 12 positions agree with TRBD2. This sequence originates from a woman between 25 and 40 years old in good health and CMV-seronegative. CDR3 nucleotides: TGCGCCAGCAGCTTCGCTAGCGGGGGGGCAGGTCGGACGCAGTATTTT. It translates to CASSFASGGAGRTQYF.